A single sample gave rise to the 10 T cell receptor beta chains below, sequenced in a study of shared clonotypes between healthy human individuals. Sequenced by immunoSEQ multiplex PCR; TCRdb stores in-frame clones only, minus some. The table shows 2 million to 2.5 million clones, with approximately 95% occurring only once. Sequencing used naive CD4+ T cells sorted from blood. The subset denotes: CD45RA+ positively selected. Receptor source: a man between 18 and 35 years old in good health.

The chain has TRBV30 and TRBJ1-1; D is ambiguous. V was pared by 6 bases and J by 1 base, with 15 bases between. Germline V gene lookup returns CDR1 GTSNPN and CDR2 SVGIG (reference sequence). The CDR3 is 14 residues long. In nucleotides, the CDR3 is TGTGCCTGTTCGAATTCGTGGGGGAACACTGAAGCTTTCTTT. This encodes CACSNSWGNTEAFF.

The chain uses TRBV30 and TRBJ1-4; 8 positions agree with TRBD1. V shed 3 bases, J shed 8 bases, and the junction held 2 bases outside the gene matches. Germline V lookup: CDR1 GTSNPN, CDR2 SVGIG (reference sequence). There are 12 residues in the CDR3. The CDR3: CAWSNRGEKLFF. CDR3 nucleotides: TGTGCCTGGAGCAACAGGGGGGAAAAACTGTTTTTT.

Worth noting for this clone: An end of the junction differs from the germline gene, which may be a read error. CDR3 sequence: CTSSPGSRYGYTF. Written as DNA, the CDR3 is TGTACCAGCTCGCCGGGTTCGAGATATGGCTACACCTTC. The chain couples TRBV28 to TRBJ1-2; D ambiguous. Germline CDR1 reads MDHEN; CDR2 reads SYDVKM. This CDR3 is 13 amino acids long.

The V gene is TRBV5-4, the J gene TRBJ2-1; D is ambiguous. The CDR3 is 15 residues long. Between the trimmed V and J ends, which lost 4 bases and 5 bases, there was a span of 16 bases. CDR1 and CDR2 from the germline V gene are SGHNT and YYREEE (reference sequence). Here the CDR3 DNA reads TGTGCCAGCAGCCCCCCGCGCTCTATAAACAATGAGCAGTTCTTC. This gives the protein CASSPPRSINNEQFF.

This clone has a handful of counts. Other DNA sequences in the sample encode the same CDR3. The chain uses TRBV5-1 and TRBJ1-5, with D unresolved. Germline lookup yields CDR1 SGHRS and CDR2 YFSETQ. This CDR3 is 15 amino acids long. Trimming left V 0 bases short and J 0 bases short, with 7 bases between. In DNA, the CDR3 is TGCGCCAGCAGCTTGGAGGGAGATAGCAATCAGCCCCAGCATTTT. Translated, it gives CASSLEGDSNQPQHF.

This chain links TRBV2 with TRBJ1-1; 8 bases agree with TRBD1. Per germline, CDR1 SNHLY and CDR2 FYNNEI. The CDR3 runs 14 residues. J gave up 1 base and V 8 bases, and 6 bases lay outside the gene matches. CDR3 sequence: CASGQGRRNTEAFF. In nucleotides, the CDR3 is TGTGCCAGCGGACAGGGAAGGAGGAACACTGAAGCTTTCTTT.

The rearrangement joins TRBV11-3 to TRBJ2-1; TRBD1 is a possible D gene (6 bases). The germline V and J ends were trimmed by 5 bases and 5 bases, with 13 bases remaining between them. The CDR3 loop spans 14 amino acids. Looked up from germline, CDR1 is SGHNT and CDR2 is YENEEA. CDR3 DNA: TGTGCCAGCAGCCCCTCACAGGGAAACAATGAGCAGTTCTTC. This encodes CASSPSQGNNEQFF.

V is TRBV30 and J is TRBJ2-7, with D tentatively TRBD2 (6 bases). Germline V gene lookup returns CDR1 GTSNPN and CDR2 SVGIG (reference sequence). This CDR3 region has 11 residues. V was cut by 5 bases and J by 5 bases, with 10 bases left in between. CDR3 DNA sequence: TGTGCCTGGGGCGGGACGGACGAGCAGTACTTC. Its translation: CAWGGTDEQYF.

The chain couples TRBV10-2 to TRBJ1-2; no reliable D call. V lost 2 bases and J lost 3, with 7 bases in between. CDR3 length: 13 residues. Germline V gene lookup returns CDR1 WSHSY and CDR2 SAAADI. DNA for the CDR3: TGCGCCAGCAGTGAGGTGCAGCACTATGGCTACACCTTC. Its translation is CASSEVQHYGYTF.

This chain links TRBV6-1 with TRBJ2-7; the D gene is possibly TRBD1 (6 bases). The CDR3 sequence is 12 residues long. V shed 5 bases and J shed 6 bases, with 11 bases lying between them. The V gene's germline CDR1 is MNHNS and CDR2 SASEGT. The CDR3 DNA sequence: TGTGCCAGCAGTCCAACAGGGTCCGAGCAGTACTTC. Its translation: CASSPTGSEQYF.